This T cell receptor (beta chain) was documented in a study of beta chain features in type 1 diabetes. This clone was counted a few times. Its antigen remains unidentified. Sequencing targeted expressed TCRB transcripts, as all isolated RNA had been reverse transcribed. Clones were sequenced by immunoSEQ multiplex PCR, and TCRdb holds only the in-frame ones, with some missing. The table has about 120,000 clones, roughly 15% seen once. All of the sorted populations showed purity greater than 95%. The CDR3 totals 13 residues. Trimming took 7 bases from V and 4 from J, leaving 16 bases between them. The germline V gene has CDR1 SQVTM and CDR2 ANQGSEA. Study results and caveats: Sequencing of cDNA might inflate the share of cells that strongly express TCR. People with Type 1 diabetes carried modestly yet significantly shorter TCRB CDR3s in all four CD4+ subsets. The naive, central memory and Treg TCRB repertoires showed an apparent similarity that was greater among patients than among healthy donors. Patients with type 1 diabetes showed fewer VDJ junction insertions and more deletions.

This sequence was found in a man aged 25 to 45 with type 1 diabetes. Sequencing was carried out using central memory CD4+ T cells from blood. This rearrangement joins TRBV29-1 to TRBJ1-2; the D gene is possibly TRBD1 (5 bases). This CDR3 is CSEQGEEGYGYTF. The CDR3 coding sequence is TGCAGCGAACAAGGGGAAGAGGGCTATGGCTACACCTTC. Looking up the rest from reference TRBV29-1 and TRBJ1-2 gives the full variable domain: SAVISQKPSRDICQRGTSLTIQCQVDSQVTMMFWYRQQPGQSLTLIATANQGSEATYESGFVIDKFPISRPNLTFSTLTVSNMSPEDSSIYLCSEQGEEGYGYTFGSGTRLTVV.